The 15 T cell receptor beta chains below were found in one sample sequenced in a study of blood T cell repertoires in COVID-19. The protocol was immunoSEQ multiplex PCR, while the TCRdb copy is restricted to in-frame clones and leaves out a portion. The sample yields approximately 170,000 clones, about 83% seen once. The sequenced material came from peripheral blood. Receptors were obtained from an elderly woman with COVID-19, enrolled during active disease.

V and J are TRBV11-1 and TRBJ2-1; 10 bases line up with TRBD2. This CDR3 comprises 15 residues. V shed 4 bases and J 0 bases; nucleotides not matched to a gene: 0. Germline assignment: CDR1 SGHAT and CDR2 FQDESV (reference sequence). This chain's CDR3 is CASSSSGSSYNEQFF. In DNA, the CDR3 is TGTGCCAGCAGCTCTAGCGGGAGCTCCTACAATGAGCAGTTCTTC.

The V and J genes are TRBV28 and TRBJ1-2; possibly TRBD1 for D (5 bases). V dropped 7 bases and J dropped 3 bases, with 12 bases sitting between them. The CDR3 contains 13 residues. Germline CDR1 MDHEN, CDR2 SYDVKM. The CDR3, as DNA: TGTGCCAGCACTCTGAGACAGCACTATGGCTACACCTTC. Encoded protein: CASTLRQHYGYTF.

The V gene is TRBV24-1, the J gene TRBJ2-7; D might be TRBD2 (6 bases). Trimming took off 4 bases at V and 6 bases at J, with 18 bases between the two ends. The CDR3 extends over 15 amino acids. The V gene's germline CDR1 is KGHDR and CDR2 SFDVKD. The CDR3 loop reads CATSESGTSSREQYF. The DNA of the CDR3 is TGTGCCACCAGTGAGTCCGGGACTTCCTCCCGCGAGCAGTACTTC.

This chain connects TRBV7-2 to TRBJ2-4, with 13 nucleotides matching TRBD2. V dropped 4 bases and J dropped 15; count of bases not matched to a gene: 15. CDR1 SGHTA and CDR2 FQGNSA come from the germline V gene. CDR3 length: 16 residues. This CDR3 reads CASSSSGGLAGRGPYF. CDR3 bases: TGTGCCAGCAGCTCCTCCGGGGGACTAGCGGGGAGGGGCCCGTACTTC.

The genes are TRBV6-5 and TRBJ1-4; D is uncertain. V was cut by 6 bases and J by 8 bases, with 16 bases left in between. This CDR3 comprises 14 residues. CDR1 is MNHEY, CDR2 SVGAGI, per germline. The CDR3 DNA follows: TGTGCCAGCAGGGGGAGCCCTGAGGCGGAAAAACTGTTTTTT. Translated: CASRGSPEAEKLFF.

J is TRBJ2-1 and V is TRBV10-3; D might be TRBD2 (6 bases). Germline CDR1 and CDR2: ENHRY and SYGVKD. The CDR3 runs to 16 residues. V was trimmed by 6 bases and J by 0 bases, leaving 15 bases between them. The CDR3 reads CAIRSGEGSSYNEQFF. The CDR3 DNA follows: TGTGCCATCAGATCGGGGGAAGGGAGCTCCTACAATGAGCAGTTCTTC.

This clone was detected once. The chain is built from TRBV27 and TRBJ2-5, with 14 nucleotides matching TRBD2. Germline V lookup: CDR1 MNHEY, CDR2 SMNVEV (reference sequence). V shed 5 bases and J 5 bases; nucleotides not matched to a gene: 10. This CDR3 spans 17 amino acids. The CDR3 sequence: CASSPRGLAGALETQYF. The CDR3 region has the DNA TGTGCCAGCAGTCCCCGGGGACTAGCGGGAGCTTTGGAGACCCAGTACTTC.

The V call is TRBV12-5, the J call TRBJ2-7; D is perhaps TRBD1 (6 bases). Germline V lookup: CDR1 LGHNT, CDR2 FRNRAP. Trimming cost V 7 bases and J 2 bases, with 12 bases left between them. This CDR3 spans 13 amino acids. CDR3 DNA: TGTGCTAGTGCTTTACAGGGACCCTACGAGCAGTACTTC. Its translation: CASALQGPYEQYF.

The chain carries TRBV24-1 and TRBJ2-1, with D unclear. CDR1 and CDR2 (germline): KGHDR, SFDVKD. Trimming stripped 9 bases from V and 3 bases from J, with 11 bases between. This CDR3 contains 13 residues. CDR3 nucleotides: TGTGCCACCGGCGGTCACCTCTACAATGAGCAGTTCTTC. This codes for CATGGHLYNEQFF.

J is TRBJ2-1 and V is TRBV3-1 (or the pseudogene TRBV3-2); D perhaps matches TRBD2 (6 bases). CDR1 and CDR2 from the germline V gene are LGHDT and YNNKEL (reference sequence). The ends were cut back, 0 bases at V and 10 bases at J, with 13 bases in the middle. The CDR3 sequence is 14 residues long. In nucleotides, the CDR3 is TGTGCCAGCAGCCAAGATGGACGGGGGAGGGAGCAGTTCTTC. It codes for CASSQDGRGREQFF.

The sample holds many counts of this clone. The CDR3 coding sequence is TGTGCCAGCTCACCGACAGGGTTCACTGAAGCTTTCTTT. Translated, it gives CASSPTGFTEAFF. V usage is TRBV18 and J usage is TRBJ1-1; 7 bases align to TRBD1. CDR1 KGHSH and CDR2 LQKENI come from the germline V gene. The CDR3 length is 13 residues. Unmatched junction bases numbered 2, after V lost 3 bases and J lost 4 bases.

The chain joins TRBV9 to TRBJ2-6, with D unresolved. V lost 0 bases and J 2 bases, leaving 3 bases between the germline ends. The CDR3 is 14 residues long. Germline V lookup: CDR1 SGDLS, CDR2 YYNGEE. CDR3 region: CASSVGPGANVLTF. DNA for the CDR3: TGTGCCAGCAGCGTAGGGCCTGGGGCCAACGTCCTGACTTTC.

CDR3 region: CASSLVSGVEQFF. CDR3 DNA sequence: TGTGCCAGCAGCTTAGTCAGCGGGGTTGAGCAGTTCTTC. The chain has TRBV7-8 and TRBJ2-1; 7 nucleotides line up with TRBD2. V lost 1 base to trimming and J lost 9 bases; unmatched junction nucleotides: 3. The germline V gene has CDR1 SGHVS and CDR2 FQNEAQ. The CDR3 covers 13 residues.

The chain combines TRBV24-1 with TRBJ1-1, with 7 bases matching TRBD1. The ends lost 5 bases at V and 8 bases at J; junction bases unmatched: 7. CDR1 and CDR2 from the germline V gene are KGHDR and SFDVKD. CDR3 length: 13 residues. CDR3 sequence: CATSGRSTGEAFF. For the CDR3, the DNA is TGTGCCACCAGTGGCCGATCGACAGGGGAAGCTTTCTTT.

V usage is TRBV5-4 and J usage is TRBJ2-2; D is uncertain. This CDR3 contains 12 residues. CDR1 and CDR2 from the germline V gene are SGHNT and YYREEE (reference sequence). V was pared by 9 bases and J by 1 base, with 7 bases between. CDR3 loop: CATRRNTGELFF. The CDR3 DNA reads TGTGCCACGCGAAGGAACACCGGGGAGCTGTTTTTT.